Described below is a single T cell receptor beta chain sequence and its context. The antigen is not known. Alongside a J-beta primer mix, a sample-barcoded 5' primer served in a second PCR lasting about 7 to 11 cycles. Each cDNA molecule received a tag from a template-switch adaptor that had 12 random nucleotides. TCRdb re-analysed the 5' RACE reads in MiXCR, keeping a single row per CDR3 protein. The data show around 870,000 distinct CDR3 sequences, 29% seen once. These data originate in a study of blood T cells in healthy people across ages. General observations from the study: Diversity was estimated from one million T cells, and these estimates were considered underestimates. Higher naive T cell percentage went strongly together with higher TCR beta diversity.

V was pared by 6 bases and J by 2 bases, with 8 bases between. Per germline, CDR1 DFQATT and CDR2 SNEGSKA (reference sequence). The CDR3 length is 11 residues. The sequence came from a woman aged 80 or older in good health. The sample was blood. This chain uses TRBV20-1 with TRBJ2-7; no definite D call. The CDR3 DNA sequence: TGCAGTGCGGGCGAAGCCTACGAGCAGTACTTC. Translating gives CSAGEAYEQYF.